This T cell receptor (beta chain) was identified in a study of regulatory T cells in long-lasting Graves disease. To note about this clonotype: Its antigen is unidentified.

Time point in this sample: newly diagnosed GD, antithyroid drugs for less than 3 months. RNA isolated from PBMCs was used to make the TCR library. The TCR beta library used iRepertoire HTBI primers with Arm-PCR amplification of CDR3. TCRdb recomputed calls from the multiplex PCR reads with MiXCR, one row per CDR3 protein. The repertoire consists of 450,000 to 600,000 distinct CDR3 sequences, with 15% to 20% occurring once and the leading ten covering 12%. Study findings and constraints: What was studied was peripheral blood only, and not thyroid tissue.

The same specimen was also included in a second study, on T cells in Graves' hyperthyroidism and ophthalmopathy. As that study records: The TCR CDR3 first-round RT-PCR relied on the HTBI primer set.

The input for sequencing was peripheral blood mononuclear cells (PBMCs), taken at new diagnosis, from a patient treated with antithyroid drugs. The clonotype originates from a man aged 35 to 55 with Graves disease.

CDR3 region: CASSQLTGGRSPLHF. For the CDR3, the DNA is TGTGCCAGCAGCCAACTGACAGGGGGCCGATCACCCCTCCACTTT. V gene TRBV3-1 combines with J gene TRBJ1-6; TRBD1 matches at 10 bases. Germline V CDR1 and CDR2: LGHDT, YNNKEL (reference sequence). The CDR3 extends over 15 amino acids. With 2 bases clipped from V and 10 bases from J, the junction kept 5 bases outside the gene matches.